The 28 T cell receptor delta chains reported below all come from one sample, sequenced in a study of gamma-delta chains in newborns, infants, children. TCRdb re-called clones from the reads using CATT. The profile shows 5,000 or so delta-chain clones, around 3% of them singletons. The sample was blood. These receptors were collected from a child who was a newborn, infant or young child, either healthy, febrile or measles-vaccinated (not recorded which).

This clone was counted only a few times. Given a far larger clone just one base away, this is likely a sequencing read error. This sample also contains other DNA sequences that code for the same CDR3. This chain connects TRDV2 to TRDJ2; D remains ambiguous. The CDR3 is 15 amino acids. CDR1 GEAIGNYY and CDR2 EKD come from the germline V gene. For the CDR3, the DNA is TGTGCCTGTCAAGCTAGTCATGCTTTGACAGCGCAACTCTTCTTT. Protein sequence: CACQASHALTAQLFF.

This clone was picked up a small number of times. This DNA translates differently at residue 3 from the TCRdb protein, which is that of a much larger clone; a read error is likely, and the protein shown is the DNA's own translation. The chain employs TRDV2 and TRDJ2; 8 bases fit TRDD3. This CDR3 is 16 amino acids long. Looked up from germline, CDR1 is GEAIGNYY and CDR2 is EKD. CDR3 bases: TGTGCCCGTGACACGGGAGGGATACGCGGGACAGCACAACTCTTCTTT. Translation: CARDTGGIRGTAQLFF.

The chain combines TRDV2 with TRDJ1; 8 bases agree with TRDD3. Germline trimming cut 3 bases from V and 7 bases from J; bases unmatched to any gene: 15. This CDR3 region has 16 residues. From germline, CDR1 is GEAIGNYY and CDR2 EKD. The CDR3 DNA sequence: TGTGCCTGTGACTTACTGGGGGCTACGCTCTTCGGTAAACTCATCTTT. Amino acid sequence: CACDLLGATLFGKLIF.

A few counts support this clone. This DNA translates differently at residue 7 from the TCRdb protein, which is that of a much larger clone; a read error is likely, and the protein shown is the DNA's own translation. The rearrangement joins TRDV2 to TRDJ3; D remains ambiguous. V shed 1 base and J shed 2 bases, with 11 bases lying between them. Germline CDR1 and CDR2: GEAIGNYY and EKD. The CDR3 contains 17 residues. The CDR3 DNA reads TGTGCCTGTGACACGATCCACTCTCCCTGGGACACCCGACAGATGTTTTTC. This gives the protein CACDTIHSPWDTRQMFF.

This clone was picked up a small number of times. TCRdb has a much larger clone's protein, which differs at residue 11 from the translation of this DNA, likely because of a read error; what is shown is the protein translated from the DNA. V usage is TRAV29/DV5 and J usage is TRDJ1, with 9 bases matching TRDD3. The CDR3 has 17 residues. Germline V gene data show CDR1 as NSMFDY and CDR2 as ISSIKDK. J gave up 1 base and V 0 bases, and 10 bases lay outside the gene matches. The CDR3 DNA sequence: TGTGCAGCAAGCGCGGGGATACGAAACGGGTGCACCGATAAACTCATCTTT. It translates to CAASAGIRNGCTDKLIF. The variable domain in full, completed from reference TRAV29/DV5 and TRDJ1, reads DQQVKQNSPSLSVQEGRISILNCDYTNSMFDYFLWYKKYPAEGPTFLISISSIKDKNEDGRFTVFLNKSAKHLSLHIVPSQPGDSAVYFCAASAGIRNGCTDKLIFGKGTRVTVEP.

In its sample, this clone is medium-sized (0.01 to 0.1%). The chain combines TRDV1 with TRDJ1; 7 nucleotides agree with TRDD3. This CDR3 is 18 amino acids long. V dropped 0 bases and J dropped 0; count of bases not matched to a gene: 10. Germline values: CDR1 TSWWSYY, CDR2 QGS. CDR3: CALGELTPGYPYTDKLIF. As DNA, the CDR3 is TGTGCTCTTGGGGAACTCACTCCGGGATACCCGTACACCGATAAACTCATCTTT.

In the case of this clone: It differs at one base from a far larger clone, so likely a read error. The same CDR3 can be traced to other DNA sequences in this sample. The chain combines TRDV2 with TRDJ2; 10 nucleotides agree with TRDD3. Per germline, CDR1 GEAIGNYY and CDR2 EKD. The CDR3 extends over 18 amino acids. CDR3 sequence (DNA): TGTGCCTGCGACACCGGCGGGGGGATACGCGCTTTGACAGCACAACTCTTCTTT. The encoded protein is CACDTGGGIRALTAQLFF.

As regards this clone: A far larger clone lies a single base away; this is likely a read error. The V call is TRDV1, the J call TRDJ1, with 7 nucleotides matching TRDD3. After removal of 0 bases from V and 0 bases from J, the junction contained 34 bases not matched to a gene. In germline, CDR1 is TSWWSYY, CDR2 QGS. This CDR3 comprises 26 residues. DNA of the CDR3: TGTGCTCTTGGGGAACTAGCGGGAAGGTGTTCGCGTCCGGGGGATCCCTTTAAACCGTACACCGATAAACTCATCTTT. Translation gives CALGELAGRCSRPGDPFKPYTDKLIF.

A word on this clone: A far more abundant clone sits one base away, making this likely a read error. The same CDR3 can be traced to other DNA sequences in this sample. The chain recombines TRDV2 with TRDJ3; D is undetermined. The germline V and J ends were trimmed by 3 bases and 0 bases, with 14 bases remaining between them. The CDR3 covers 18 residues. CDR1 and CDR2 (germline): GEAIGNYY, EKD. CDR3 residues: CACDPLTPHSWDTRQMFF. The CDR3 DNA sequence: TGTGCCTGTGACCCCTTAACCCCACACTCCTGGGACACCCGACAGATGTTTTTC.

This clone was counted between two and nine times. This likely reflects a read error, since a far larger clone is one base away. The identical CDR3 is also encoded by other nucleotide sequences in the sample. The J gene is TRDJ3, the V gene TRDV2; 8 bases agree with TRDD3. This CDR3 is built from 16 residues. The germline gives CDR1 GEAIGNYY, CDR2 EKD. The CDR3, as DNA: TGTGCCTGTACTGGGGGGAGCTCCTGGGACACCCGACAGATGTTCTTC. This codes for CACTGGSSWDTRQMFF.

This clone has a handful of counts. The TCRdb record carries a much larger clone's protein, which differs from this DNA's translation at residue 8; a read error is the likely cause, and the protein listed here is the DNA translation. CDR3 bases: TGTGCCTGTGACACCGTACTGAGGGATACGCGCTCCTGGGACACCCGACAGATGTTTTTC. Translating gives CACDTVLRDTRSWDTRQMFF. The gene calls are TRDV2 and TRDJ3; 8 bases fit TRDD3. This CDR3 comprises 20 residues. The J segment lost 0 bases and the V segment lost 0 bases, leaving 9 bases of the junction unmatched. Germline V gene lookup returns CDR1 GEAIGNYY and CDR2 EKD.

On this clone: A read error likely explains why the TCRdb protein, taken from a much larger clone, differs from this DNA's translation at residue 3; the protein shown is translated from the DNA. The gene calls are TRDV2 and TRDJ2; 13 bases match TRDD3. The CDR3 sequence is 17 residues long. Germline V gene data show CDR1 as GEAIGNYY and CDR2 as EKD. The CDR3 protein is CARDTVLGDTLTAQLFF. CDR3 sequence (DNA): TGTGCCCGTGACACCGTACTGGGGGATACGTTGACAGCACAACTCTTCTTT.

By share, this clone counts as medium-sized. A far larger clone differs by one base, so this is likely a read error. The same CDR3 arises from other DNA sequences in this sample as well. CDR3 in amino acids: CACDWGSSWDTRQMFF. The CDR3 region has the DNA TGTGCCTGCGACTGGGGGAGCTCCTGGGACACCCGACAGATGTTTTTC. The chain links TRDV2 to TRDJ3; 9 bases are a match to TRDD3. In germline, CDR1 is GEAIGNYY, CDR2 EKD. This CDR3 comprises 16 residues. J was trimmed by 0 bases and V by 7 bases; bases with no gene match: 3.

Remarks on this clone: A far bigger clonotype differs at one base, so this is likely a read error. Other DNA sequences within the sample encode an identical CDR3. The V gene is TRDV2, the J gene TRDJ1; D is uncertain. Germline V gene sequence: CDR1 GEAIGNYY, CDR2 EKD. CDR3 length: 14 residues. V was pared by 0 bases and J by 2 bases, with 9 bases between. CDR3 region: CACDTRVGTDKLIF. In DNA, the CDR3 is TGTGCCTGTGACACCCGGGTTGGGACCGATAAACTCATCTTT.

A word on this clone: The germline gene is not matched at one end of the junction; a read error may be the cause. Other DNA sequences in this sample translate to the same CDR3. V is TRDV1 and J is TRDJ2; 12 positions agree with TRDD3. Germline V CDR1 and CDR2: TSWWSYY, QGS. The CDR3 spans 25 residues. The CDR3 is CALGELLPSKYEGWGIRALTAHLFF. CDR3 DNA sequence: TGTGCTCTTGGGGAACTCCTACCTTCGAAATACGAGGGCTGGGGGATACGGGCTTTGACAGCACACCTCTTCTTT.

This clone was observed a handful of times. A far bigger clonotype differs at one base, so this is likely a read error. Within the sample, other DNA sequences also encode this same CDR3. V gene TRDV2 combines with J gene TRDJ3; a possible D gene is TRDD3 (6 bases). Germline assignment: CDR1 GEAIGNYY and CDR2 EKD. V shed 4 bases and J shed 1 base, with 22 bases lying between them. CDR3 length: 20 residues. The CDR3 DNA reads as TGTGCCTGTGATTACTTACTTGGGGATCCTTATTCCTGGGACACCCGACAGATGTTTTTC. Amino acid sequence: CACDYLLGDPYSWDTRQMFF.

Ten or more counts support this clone. This likely traces to a read error, being one base from a far larger clone. The same CDR3 is also encoded by other DNA sequences in this sample. V and J are TRDV2 and TRDJ3; TRDD3 matches at 11 bases. The CDR3 is 18 residues long. The germline CDR1 and CDR2 sequences are GEAIGNYY and EKD. CDR3 sequence (DNA): TGTGCCTGCGACACCGTACTGGGGGATACCTGGGACACCCGACAGATGTTTTTC. Encoded protein: CACDTVLGDTWDTRQMFF.

Within the sample, this clone is medium-sized. Additional DNA sequences in this sample encode the identical CDR3. CDR3 sequence: CACDTPRIRPTWDTRQMFF. The DNA for the CDR3 is TGTGCCTGTGACACTCCACGGATACGCCCCACCTGGGACACCCGACAGATGTTTTTC. The rearrangement links TRDV2 to TRDJ3; 7 bases line up with TRDD3. The trim removed 1 base at V and 2 bases at J, leaving 10 bases unmatched. CDR3 length: 19 amino acids. The germline V gene encodes CDR1 GEAIGNYY and CDR2 EKD.

Within the sample, this clone is medium-sized. The chain links TRDV3 to TRDJ1; the D gene is possibly TRDD3 (10 bases). This CDR3 has 15 residues. Looked up from germline, CDR1 is TVYSNPD and CDR2 is GDNSRS (reference sequence). The DNA of the CDR3 is TGTGCATTGTCCTTCCTACGGGGCTGGGGGATAAAACTCATCTTT. The encoded protein is CALSFLRGWGIKLIF.

This clone was observed a handful of times. A far larger clone is one nucleotide away, so this likely arose from a read error. The sample carries other DNA sequences with the same CDR3. The CDR3 loop reads CACGLRVLGDHTDKLIF. The DNA for the CDR3 is TGTGCCTGTGGACTCCGAGTACTGGGGGACCACACCGATAAACTCATCTTT. V and J are TRDV2 and TRDJ1; 9 nucleotides agree with TRDD3. V gave up 5 bases and J gave up 0 bases; unmatched junction bases: 12. Germline V CDR1 and CDR2: GEAIGNYY, EKD. This CDR3 is 17 amino acids long.

By sample share, this clone is medium-sized. A much larger clone is a single base away; this may be a read error. Other DNA sequences from this sample encode an identical CDR3 as well. The V gene is TRDV2, the J gene TRDJ2; 13 bases map to TRDD3. The CDR3 runs 16 residues. With V trimmed by 0 bases and J by 11 bases, 8 bases remained unmatched. Germline CDR1 GEAIGNYY, CDR2 EKD. CDR3 residues: CACDTLHWGIRGQLFF. The CDR3 DNA reads as TGTGCCTGTGACACCCTACACTGGGGGATACGTGGCCAACTCTTCTTT.

This clone has only a few counts. Given a much more abundant clone one base away, this may be a read error. The sample holds other DNA sequences that translate to the same CDR3. The chain joins TRDV2 to TRDJ3; 8 bases line up with TRDD3. The germline gives CDR1 GEAIGNYY, CDR2 EKD. The CDR3 covers 20 residues. The CDR3 sequence is CACDTALGVQSSWDTRQMFF. Written as DNA, the CDR3 is TGTGCCTGTGACACCGCACTGGGGGTCCAGAGCTCCTGGGACACCCGCCAGATGTTTTTC.

As concerns this clone: A much larger clone differs from this one at a single base, so this may be a read error. This CDR3 is also generated by other DNA sequences in the sample. The chain employs TRDV1 and TRDJ2; 7 bases match TRDD3. This CDR3 region has 17 residues. CDR1 is TSWWSYY and CDR2 is QGS in the germline V gene. CDR3 amino acids: CALGEQSLGDLTAQLFF. Here the CDR3 DNA reads TGTGCTCTTGGTGAACAATCCTTGGGGGATTTGACAGCACAACTCTTCTTT.

This clone was counted only a few times. Possible read error: a much larger clone is one base away. The chain links TRDV1 to TRDJ1; the D is unclear. Germline-derived CDR1 and CDR2 are TSWWSYY and QGS. This CDR3 is 11 amino acids long. Trimming shortened V by 2 bases and J by 5 bases, and 3 bases separated the two germline ends. CDR3 bases: TGTGCTCTTGGGGAATTAGATAAACTCATCTTT. Translating it yields CALGELDKLIF.

With regard to this clone: A far larger clone is just one base off, so this is likely a read error. Other DNA sequences in this sample translate to the same CDR3. The chain couples TRDV2 to TRDJ3; perhaps TRDD3 as D (6 bases). This CDR3 is 17 amino acids long. The V end was cut by 2 bases, the J end by 4 bases, with 14 bases between. Germline CDR1 reads GEAIGNYY; CDR2 reads EKD. Written as DNA, the CDR3 is TGTGCCTGTGACAGTACTGGGATCCCTTGGGACACCCGACAGATGTTTTTC. Translating gives CACDSTGIPWDTRQMFF.

Comment on this clone: The TCRdb protein comes from a much larger clone and disagrees with this DNA's translation at residue 9, likely due to a read error; the protein given here is derived from the DNA. This chain uses TRDV3 with TRDJ1, with D possibly TRDD2 on 7 matching bases. Trimming took off 2 bases at V and 0 bases at J, with 22 bases between the two ends. Germline CDR1 and CDR2: TVYSNPD and GDNSRS (reference sequence). This CDR3 has 17 residues. The CDR3 DNA sequence: TGTGCCTTTCTGAAGGATCTGGGGCTTCCTAACACCGATAAACTCATCTTT. Amino acids: CAFLKDLGLPNTDKLIF.

Only a few counts were recorded for this clone. This DNA translates differently at residue 8 from the TCRdb protein, which is that of a much larger clone; a read error is likely, and the protein shown is the DNA's own translation. The V and J genes are TRDV1 and TRDJ1; D is possibly TRDD3 (5 bases). V shed 2 bases and J shed 6 bases, with 16 bases lying between them. The CDR3 consists of 15 residues. CDR1 and CDR2 (germline): TSWWSYY, QGS. CDR3 protein: CALGEILPGGYKLIF. Written as DNA, the CDR3 is TGTGCTCTTGGGGAAATACTACCGGGGGGTTATAAACTCATCTTT.

This clone was observed a few times. The protein held in TCRdb is that of a much larger clone and does not match this DNA's translation at residue 6, likely because of a read error; the protein shown is translated from the DNA. V gene TRDV2 combines with J gene TRDJ3, with 10 positions matching TRDD3. The CDR3 extends over 19 amino acids. Per the germline V gene, CDR1 is GEAIGNYY and CDR2 is EKD. The V gene end was trimmed by 2 bases and the J gene end by 0 bases; junction bases not matched to a gene: 6. The DNA for the CDR3 is TGTGCCTGTGACAAAATACTGGGGGATCTCTCCTGGGACACCCGACAGATGTTTTTC. This gives the protein CACDKILGDLSWDTRQMFF.